Below are 2 T cell receptor beta chains sequenced from a single sample in a study of response to subunit inactivated influenza vaccine. Using its own MiXCR run on the RT-PCR reads, TCRdb lists one record per CDR3 protein. Altogether over 750,000 distinct CDR3 sequences are present, approximately 21% being singletons, with the ten largest covering 10%. This sample comprised PBMCs from blood, obtained approximately 5 days after vaccination. These receptors all come from a man aged 50 to 60 who received an inactivated influenza vaccine.

This clonotype has ten or more counts. The DNA of the CDR3 is TGTGCCAGCAGTAGAAACAGGGGGACGAACACCGGGGAGCTGTTTTTT. It yields the protein CASSRNRGTNTGELFF. The rearrangement links TRBV6-1 to TRBJ2-2; TRBD1 matches 8 bases. Trimming cost V 5 bases and J 0 bases; bases outside gene matches: 5. Germline-derived CDR1 and CDR2 are MNHNS and SASEGT. The CDR3 has 16 amino acids.

This clonotype was seen only a few times. The chain joins TRBV7-2 to TRBJ1-2; possible D gene TRBD1, 6 bases. Trimming left V 6 bases short and J 7 bases short, with 24 bases between. Germline V gene lookup returns CDR1 SGHTA and CDR2 FQGNSA. The CDR3 totals 16 residues. CDR3 in DNA: TGTGCCAGCAGTTCGAGGACAGTTTTCCCCCCGGGTGGCTACACCTTC. Amino acids: CASSSRTVFPPGGYTF.